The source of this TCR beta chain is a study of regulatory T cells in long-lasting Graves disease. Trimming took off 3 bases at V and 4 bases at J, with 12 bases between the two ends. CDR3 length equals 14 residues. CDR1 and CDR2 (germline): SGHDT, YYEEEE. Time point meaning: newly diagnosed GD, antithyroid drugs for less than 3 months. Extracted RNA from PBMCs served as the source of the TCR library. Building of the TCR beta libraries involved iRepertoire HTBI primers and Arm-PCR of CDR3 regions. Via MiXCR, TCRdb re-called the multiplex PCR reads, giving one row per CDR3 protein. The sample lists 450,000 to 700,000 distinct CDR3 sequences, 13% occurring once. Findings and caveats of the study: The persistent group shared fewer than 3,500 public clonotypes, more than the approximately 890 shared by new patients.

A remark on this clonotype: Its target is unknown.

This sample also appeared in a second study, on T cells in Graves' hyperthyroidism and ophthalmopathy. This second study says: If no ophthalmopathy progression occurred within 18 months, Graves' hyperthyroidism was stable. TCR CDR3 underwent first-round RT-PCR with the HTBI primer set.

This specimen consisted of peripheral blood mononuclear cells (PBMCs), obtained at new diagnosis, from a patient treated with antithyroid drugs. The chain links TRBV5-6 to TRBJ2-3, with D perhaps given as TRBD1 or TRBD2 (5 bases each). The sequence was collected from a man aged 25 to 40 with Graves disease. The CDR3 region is CASSSVGGSDTQYF. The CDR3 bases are TGTGCCAGCAGCTCCGTTGGGGGATCAGATACGCAGTATTTT.